Below are 13 T cell receptor beta chains sequenced from a single sample in a study of T cells in Graves' hyperthyroidism and ophthalmopathy. Amplification targeted TCR beta CDR3 regions from RNA transcripts. RT-PCR in the first round (using the HTBI primer set) targeted the TCR CDR3. MiXCR was run by TCRdb on the multiplex PCR reads, yielding one entry per CDR3 protein. The sample consists of roughly 550,000 distinct CDR3 sequences, roughly 15% of them appearing once. Sequenced: blood. The receptor set was obtained from a woman in her 30s with Graves' ophthalmopathy.

This clonotype appeared a single time. The chain employs TRBV20-1 and TRBJ2-3, with D perhaps matching TRBD1 or TRBD2 (6 bases each). Trimming removed 5 bases from V and 8 bases from J, with 26 bases in between. The CDR3 length is 16 residues. Germline loops: CDR1 DFQATT, CDR2 SNEGSKA (reference sequence). The CDR3 region has the DNA TGCAGTGCTCACCCTCTTCATTCGGGGGCGCCGGGTACGCAGTATTTT. This sequence encodes CSAHPLHSGAPGTQYF.

The chain couples TRBV28 to TRBJ1-5; 9 bases match TRBD1. The CDR3 runs to 14 residues. Unmatched junction bases numbered 6, after V lost 6 bases and J lost 6 bases. Germline V lookup: CDR1 MDHEN, CDR2 SYDVKM. The CDR3 nucleotides are TGTGCCAGCAGGACAGGGGGGCGCATTCAGCCCCAGCATTTT. Amino acids: CASRTGGRIQPQHF.

This clonotype was seen ten or more times. The chain couples TRBV27 to TRBJ2-7; 8 bases match TRBD1. V trimming: 5 bases; J trimming: 3 bases; junction bases outside the gene matches: 3. This CDR3 is built from 13 residues. The germline gives CDR1 MNHEY, CDR2 SMNVEV (reference sequence). In DNA form, the CDR3 reads TGTGCCAGCAGTGTACAGGGGGACTACGAGCAGTACTTC. Protein: CASSVQGDYEQYF.

This clonotype came up a few times. One end of the junction fails to match germline, which may point to a read error. The chain couples TRBV13 to TRBJ2-3, with D maybe TRBD2 (5 bases). CDR1 is PRHDT and CDR2 is FYEKMQ in the germline V gene (reference sequence). The CDR3 loop spans 13 amino acids. CDR3 DNA: TGTGCCAGCAGCTTAAGCGGACCAGATACGCGGTATTTT. This codes for CASSLSGPDTRYF.

This clonotype was seen at least ten times. The chain employs TRBV5-5 and TRBJ1-1, with D hard to call. The CDR3 runs 16 residues. CDR1 and CDR2 from the germline V gene are SGHKS and YYEKEE (reference sequence). V was shortened by 3 bases and J by 5 bases, with 20 bases between the two germline ends. The CDR3 DNA sequence: TGTGCCAGCAGCTCGGAGGCGATCCGATCGGGGACTGAAGCTTTCTTT. Translation: CASSSEAIRSGTEAFF.

The table lists this clonotype with many counts. The chain uses TRBV2 and TRBJ2-5, with D hard to call. From germline, CDR1 is SNHLY and CDR2 FYNNEI. V lost 7 bases and J lost 1, with 4 bases in between. The CDR3 loop spans 11 amino acids. CDR3 sequence: CASKIQETQYF. CDR3 bases: TGTGCCAGCAAAATCCAAGAGACCCAGTACTTC.

At least ten counts were recorded for this clonotype. The chain uses TRBV30 and TRBJ2-2, with D perhaps given as TRBD1 or TRBD2 (5 bases each). The germline V and J ends were trimmed by 3 bases and 4 bases, with 21 bases remaining between them. CDR3 length: 17 residues. CDR1 and CDR2 (germline): GTSNPN, SVGIG (reference sequence). The CDR3 loop reads CAWRTILGDRSTGELFF. CDR3 bases: TGTGCCTGGAGAACAATCTTAGGGGACCGTAGCACCGGGGAGCTGTTTTTT.

The table lists this clonotype with a few counts. This chain uses TRBV4-3 with TRBJ1-2, with D maybe TRBD1 (5 bases). Trimming stripped 0 bases from V and 8 bases from J, with 16 bases between. CDR3 length equals 15 residues. Germline CDR1 LGHNA, CDR2 YSLEER. The CDR3 sequence is CASSQDIGGAGGYTF. CDR3 DNA sequence: TGCGCCAGCAGCCAAGATATTGGCGGGGCGGGCGGCTACACCTTC.

This clonotype has ten or more counts. The chain joins TRBV27 to TRBJ1-2, with TRBD1 matching 7 bases. The CDR3 has 15 amino acids. Germline V gives CDR1 MNHEY, CDR2 SMNVEV (reference sequence). Trimming removed 4 bases from V and 0 bases from J; junction bases left unmatched: 5. DNA of the CDR3: TGTGCCAGCAGTTGGGGACAGACAGCTAACTATGGCTACACCTTC. Residues: CASSWGQTANYGYTF.

The genes are TRBV2 and TRBJ2-2; a possible D gene is TRBD2 (6 bases). Trimming cost V 0 bases and J 1 base, with 6 bases left between them. Germline lookup yields CDR1 SNHLY and CDR2 FYNNEI. The CDR3 is made up of 15 amino acids. Here the CDR3 DNA reads TGTGCCAGCAGTGAAGCTAGCGGGAACACCGGGGAGCTGTTTTTT. Translated, it gives CASSEASGNTGELFF.

The table lists this clonotype with many counts. This chain links TRBV11-2 with TRBJ2-7; 7 bases match TRBD2. Per germline, CDR1 SGHAT and CDR2 FQNNGV. The CDR3 runs 15 residues. The trim removed 5 bases at V and 1 base at J, leaving 8 bases unmatched. The CDR3, as DNA: TGTGCCAGCAGCCACGCGGGGGTCCGATCCTACGAGCAGTACTTC. It codes for CASSHAGVRSYEQYF.

About this clonotype itself: A much larger clone sits a single nucleotide away, making a read error possible. The J gene is TRBJ1-2, the V gene TRBV30; D is possibly TRBD1 (5 bases). Germline V CDR1 and CDR2: GTSNPN, SVGIG (reference sequence). The V end lost 8 bases, the J end lost 5 bases, and 12 bases lay between the germline ends. The CDR3 is 11 residues long. The CDR3 nucleotides read TGTGCCGAAGTGGGGGAGTATGGCTACACCTTC. Amino acid sequence: CAEVGEYGYTF. The variable domain in full, with the rest retrieved from reference TRBV30 and TRBJ1-2, is SQTIHQWPATLVQPVGSPLSLECTVEGTSNPNLYWYRQAAGRGLQLLFYSVGIGQISSEVPQNLSASRPQDRQFILSSKKLLLSDSGFYLCAEVGEYGYTFGSGTRLTVV.

The table lists this clonotype with a few counts. The gene calls are TRBV15 and TRBJ2-1; possible D gene TRBD2, 6 bases. V gave up 0 bases and J gave up 7 bases, with 13 bases separating them. Germline assignment: CDR1 LNHNV and CDR2 YYDKDF (reference sequence). This CDR3 is 15 amino acids long. CDR3 coding DNA: TGTGCCACCAGCAGAGATCCGGGAGTGGGGAATGAGCAGTTCTTC. Protein product: CATSRDPGVGNEQFF. Full variable domain (outside the CDR3, taken from reference TRBV15 and TRBJ2-1): DAMVIQNPRYQVTQFGKPVTLSCSQTLNHNVMYWYQQKSSQAPKLLFHYYDKDFNNEADTPDNFQSRRPNTSFCFLDIRSPGLGDTAMYLCATSRDPGVGNEQFFGPGTRLTVL.